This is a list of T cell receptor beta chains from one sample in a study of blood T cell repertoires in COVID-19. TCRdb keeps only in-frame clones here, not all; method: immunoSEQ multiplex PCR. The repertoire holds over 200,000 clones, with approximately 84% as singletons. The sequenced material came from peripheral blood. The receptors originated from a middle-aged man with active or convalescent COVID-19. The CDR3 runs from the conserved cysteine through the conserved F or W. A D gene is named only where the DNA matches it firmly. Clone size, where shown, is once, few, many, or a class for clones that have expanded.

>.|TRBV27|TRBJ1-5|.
CASGAWNQPQHF
TGTGCCAGCGGAGCATGGAATCAGCCCCAGCATTTT
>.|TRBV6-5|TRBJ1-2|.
CASSSGPFYGYTF
TGTGCCAGCAGTTCAGGTCCGTTTTATGGCTACACCTTC
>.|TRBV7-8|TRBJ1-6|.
CASSLVGRSPYNSPLHF
TGTGCCAGCAGCTTAGTAGGGAGGAGCCCCTATAATTCACCCCTCCACTTT
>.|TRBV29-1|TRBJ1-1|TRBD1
CSVETGGNTEAFF
TGCAGCGTTGAGACAGGGGGAAACACTGAAGCTTTCTTT
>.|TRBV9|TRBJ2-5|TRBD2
CASSEEGGRQETQYF
TGTGCCAGCAGCGAGGAGGGAGGGCGCCAAGAGACCCAGTACTTC
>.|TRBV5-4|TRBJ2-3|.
CASSLGSQTDTQYF
TGTGCCAGCAGCTTGGGTTCCCAGACAGATACGCAGTATTTT
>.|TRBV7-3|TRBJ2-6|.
CASSLTPGSGANVLTF
TGTGCCAGCAGCTTAACGCCCGGGTCTGGGGCCAACGTCCTGACTTTC
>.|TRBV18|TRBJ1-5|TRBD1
CASSPDRVGQPQHF
TGTGCCAGCTCACCTGACAGGGTGGGTCAGCCCCAGCATTTT
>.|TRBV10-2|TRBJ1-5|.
CASSEGGQTISNQPQHF
TGCGCCAGCAGTGAGGGAGGACAGACCATTAGCAATCAGCCCCAGCATTTT
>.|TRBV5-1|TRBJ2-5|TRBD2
CASSRGGPQETQYF
TGCGCCAGCAGCCGGGGGGGACCCCAAGAGACCCAGTACTTC
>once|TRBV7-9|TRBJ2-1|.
CASSLVDYSYNEQFF
TGTGCCAGCAGCTTAGTTGACTACTCCTACAATGAGCAGTTCTTC
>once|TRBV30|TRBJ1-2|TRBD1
CAWSVGTGGFDGYTF
TGTGCCTGGAGTGTTGGGACAGGGGGATTCGATGGCTACACCTTC
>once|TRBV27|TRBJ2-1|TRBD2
CASSLIRGRPYNEQFF
TGTGCCAGCAGTTTAATTCGCGGGAGGCCCTACAATGAGCAGTTCTTC
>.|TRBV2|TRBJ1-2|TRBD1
CASSERDSALSGYTF
TGTGCCAGCAGTGAAAGGGACAGTGCTCTCAGTGGCTACACCTTC
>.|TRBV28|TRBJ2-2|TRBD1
CASSLPDRGNTGELFF
TGTGCCAGCAGTCTCCCGGACAGGGGGAACACCGGGGAGCTGTTTTTT
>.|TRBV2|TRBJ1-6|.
CASSEYGSYNSPLHF
TGTGCCAGCAGTGAATATGGCTCTTATAATTCACCCCTCCACTTT
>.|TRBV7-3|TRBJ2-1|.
CASSLASTEQFF
TGTGCCAGCAGCTTAGCTAGTACTGAGCAGTTCTTC
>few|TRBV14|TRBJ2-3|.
CASTQSGVDTQYF
TGTGCCAGCACCCAGTCAGGGGTCGATACGCAGTATTTT
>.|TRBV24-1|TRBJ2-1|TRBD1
CAIDRGVKNEQFF
TGTGCCATTGACAGGGGTGTAAAGAATGAGCAGTTCTTC
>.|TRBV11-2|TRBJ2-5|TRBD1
CASSQVYRGETQYF
TGTGCCAGCAGCCAAGTTTACAGGGGCGAGACCCAGTACTTC
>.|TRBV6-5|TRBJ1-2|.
CASHRMISYGYTF
TGTGCCAGCCACAGGATGATTAGCTATGGCTACACCTTC
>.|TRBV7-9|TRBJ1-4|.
CASSLAHPNHEKLFF
TGTGCCAGCAGCTTAGCACACCCCAACCATGAAAAACTGTTTTTT
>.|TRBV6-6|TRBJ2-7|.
CASSPGVEQYF
TGTGCCAGCAGTCCCGGGGTGGAGCAGTACTTC
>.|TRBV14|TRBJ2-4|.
CASSLLQGRGIQYF
TGTGCCAGCAGCCTCCTTCAGGGGCGCGGCATTCAGTACTTC
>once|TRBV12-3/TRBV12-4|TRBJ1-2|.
CASSASRGYGYTF
TGTGCCAGCAGTGCCTCTAGAGGCTATGGCTACACCTTC
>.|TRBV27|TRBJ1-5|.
CASSIINQPQHF
TGTGCCAGCAGTATTATCAATCAGCCCCAGCATTTT
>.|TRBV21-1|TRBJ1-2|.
CASWSQRTEGRGGYTF
TGTGCCAGCTGGTCCCAGCGAACCGAGGGCAGGGGTGGCTACACCTTC
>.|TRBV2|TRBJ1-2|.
CASSEANLSYTYGYTF
TGTGCCAGCAGCGAAGCGAATCTTTCTTATACTTATGGCTACACCTTC